This T cell receptor (beta chain) was identified in a study of cytomegalovirus exposure and HLA in healthy donors. In this sample, this clone turned up many times. Its matching antigen is unknown. Sequenced by immunoSEQ multiplex PCR; TCRdb stores in-frame clones only, minus some. The repertoire holds 60,000 to 80,000 clones, with around 85% as singletons. Separate from the approximately 700-subject first cohort was the approximately 120-subject validation cohort, to which the donors belonged. The study's findings and limits: Cytomegalovirus association was assigned to approximately 180 TCR beta chains. Later, an analysis found that TCR clusters from the first cohort tended to co-occur in the 120 validation repertoires.

The receptor's source is a man aged 30 to 45 in good health and CMV-seronegative. Sequences were obtained from PBMCs.

The CDR3 nucleotides read TGTGCCAGTTCCTTAGCGGACACAGATACGCAGTATTTT. Translating it yields CASSLADTDTQYF. The chain couples TRBV6-4 to TRBJ2-3, with D possibly matching TRBD2 (6 bases). Germline-derived CDR1 and CDR2 are MRHNA and SNTAGT. Trimming took 9 bases from V and 2 from J, leaving 12 bases between them. The CDR3 contains 13 residues.